These 29 T cell receptor beta chains share one sample of origin, sequenced in a study of blood T cell repertoires in COVID-19. The data were produced by immunoSEQ multiplex PCR, yet TCRdb's version contains in-frame clones alone and is incomplete. This sample has 260,000 or so clones, with over 75% found just once. Input material: peripheral blood. The origin of the receptors is a human donor in a cohort sampled during active COVID-19.

The rearrangement links TRBV5-1 to TRBJ2-2; maybe TRBD1 (6 bases). The CDR3 covers 15 residues. Germline CDR1 SGHRS, CDR2 YFSETQ. V was cut by 4 bases and J by 3 bases, with 13 bases left in between. CDR3 sequence reads: CASSRPDRDTGELFF. CDR3 in DNA: TGCGCCAGCAGCCGACCGGACAGAGACACCGGGGAGCTGTTTTTT. The variable domain in full, with the rest retrieved from reference TRBV5-1 and TRBJ2-2, is KAGVTQTPRYLIKTRGQQVTLSCSPISGHRSVSWYQQTPGQGLQFLFEYFSETQRNKGNFPGRFSGRQFSNSRSEMNVSTLELGDSALYLCASSRPDRDTGELFFGEGSRLTVL.

The V and J genes are TRBV19 and TRBJ2-7; D perhaps matches TRBD2 (6 bases). Trimming stripped 2 bases from V and 4 bases from J, with 15 bases between. Germline CDR1 LNHDA, CDR2 SQIVND (reference sequence). The CDR3 totals 15 residues. The CDR3 reads CASSITGLPGYEQYF. In DNA form, the CDR3 reads TGTGCCAGTAGTATAACGGGACTCCCGGGGTACGAGCAGTACTTC.

The V gene is TRBV18, the J gene TRBJ1-1; TRBD1 matches at 8 bases. This CDR3 is built from 12 residues. The germline gives CDR1 KGHSH, CDR2 LQKENI. The J segment lost 8 bases and the V segment lost 5 bases, leaving 4 bases of the junction unmatched. CDR3 nucleotide sequence: TGTGCCAGCTCATTGGACAGGGCCGAAGCTTTCTTT. It specifies CASSLDRAEAFF.

This clone was detected only a few times. V usage is TRBV5-4 and J usage is TRBJ2-1; 8 bases map to TRBD1. V lost 4 bases, J lost 2 bases, and 5 bases stayed unmatched. The CDR3 runs 15 residues. From germline, CDR1 is SGHNT and CDR2 YYREEE (reference sequence). CDR3: CASSVGTGAYNEQFF. CDR3 DNA: TGTGCCAGCAGCGTAGGGACAGGAGCCTACAATGAGCAGTTCTTC.

The V and J genes are TRBV12-3 or TRBV12-4 and TRBJ1-1, with a weak D call TRBD1 (6 bases). The CDR3 runs 12 residues. Trimming cost V 5 bases and J 5 bases, with 9 bases left between them. The CDR3 loop reads CASSEQGTEAFF. Written as DNA, the CDR3 is TGTGCCAGCAGTGAACAGGGTACTGAAGCTTTCTTT.

V gene TRBV5-1 combines with J gene TRBJ2-7; a possible D gene is TRBD1 (6 bases). Germline-derived CDR1 and CDR2 are SGHRS and YFSETQ. Trimming pared 2 bases from V and 9 bases from J, leaving 21 bases between. This CDR3 contains 15 residues. CDR3 sequence reads: CASSLGSSPQGRQYF. Written as DNA, the CDR3 is TGCGCCAGCAGCTTAGGCTCTAGCCCCCAGGGGCGGCAGTACTTC.

The V gene is TRBV5-4, the J gene TRBJ2-1, with D tentatively TRBD1 (6 bases). The CDR3 is 15 residues long. Looked up from germline, CDR1 is SGHNT and CDR2 is YYREEE (reference sequence). V shed 2 bases and J shed 5 bases, with 14 bases lying between them. The CDR3 spells CASSFGQLPHNEQFF. The CDR3 region has the DNA TGTGCCAGCAGCTTCGGACAGCTCCCTCACAATGAGCAGTTCTTC.

The rearrangement joins TRBV28 to TRBJ1-1, with D possibly being TRBD1 (5 bases). In germline, CDR1 is MDHEN, CDR2 SYDVKM. This CDR3 has 15 residues. Trimming took 3 bases from V and 9 from J, leaving 20 bases between them. The CDR3 sequence is CASSLSGLWEDKAFF. The CDR3 DNA sequence: TGTGCCAGCAGTTTGAGCGGACTTTGGGAGGACAAAGCTTTCTTT.

V usage is TRBV6-1 and J usage is TRBJ2-3, with D possibly TRBD2 on 5 matching bases. V gave up 4 bases and J gave up 2 bases, with 25 bases separating them. Germline values: CDR1 MNHNS, CDR2 SASEGT. The CDR3 runs to 19 residues. CDR3 sequence (DNA): TGTGCCAGCAGTGGAAGACTACTCACACAGAACTCCCTCACAGATACGCAGTATTTT. It translates to CASSGRLLTQNSLTDTQYF.

In regard to this clone: A read error may account for a junction end that differs from germline. Different DNA sequences within this sample yield the same CDR3. This chain connects TRBV6-5 to TRBJ2-7; maybe TRBD1 (6 bases). Germline values: CDR1 MNHEY, CDR2 SVGAGI. The CDR3 length is 14 residues. CDR3 protein: CASSYGQSNYEQYF. DNA for the CDR3: TGTGCCAGCAGTTATGGACAGTCCAACTACGAACAGTACTTC.

The chain links TRBV4-2 to TRBJ2-1; 7 bases agree with TRBD1. V dropped 4 bases and J dropped 2; count of bases not matched to a gene: 17. Per germline, CDR1 LGHNA and CDR2 YNFKEQ. The length of the CDR3 is 19 residues. The CDR3 sequence is CASSPSLARGTETYNEQFF. The CDR3 DNA sequence: TGTGCCAGCAGCCCATCGCTGGCGCGAGGGACAGAGACCTACAATGAGCAGTTCTTC.

V usage is TRBV3-1 (or the pseudogene TRBV3-2) and J usage is TRBJ2-5; a possible D gene is TRBD2 (6 bases). Germline V CDR1 and CDR2: LGHDT, YNNKEL (reference sequence). The CDR3 sequence is 15 residues long. The V and J ends lost 1 base and 5 bases respectively, with 14 bases between them. The CDR3 sequence: CASSQGRDLGETQYF. The CDR3 DNA reads as TGTGCCAGCAGCCAAGGGAGGGACCTTGGGGAGACCCAGTACTTC.

This chain links TRBV6-5 with TRBJ2-7, with D possibly being TRBD1 (6 bases). Trimming pared 2 bases from V and 2 bases from J, leaving 16 bases between. The CDR3 covers 16 residues. Germline CDR1 and CDR2: MNHEY and SVGAGI. Here the CDR3 DNA reads TGTGCCAGCAGTTACAGCCTGGGGACACTAACCTACGAGCAGTACTTC. It is translated as CASSYSLGTLTYEQYF.

The chain has TRBV3-1 (or the pseudogene TRBV3-2) and TRBJ1-1; a weak D match, TRBD1 (5 bases). CDR3 length: 16 amino acids. Germline V CDR1 and CDR2: LGHDT, YNNKEL (reference sequence). Trimming removed 4 bases at V and 2 bases at J, with 17 bases between. CDR3: CASSLSGGGINTEAFF. CDR3 DNA: TGTGCCAGCAGCCTATCAGGCGGGGGGATCAACACTGAAGCTTTCTTT.

This clone was seen more than once but under ten times. V is TRBV20-1 and J is TRBJ2-5, with 9 nucleotides matching TRBD1. From germline, CDR1 is DFQATT and CDR2 SNEGSKA (reference sequence). This CDR3 region has 17 residues. Unmatched junction bases numbered 15, after V lost 3 bases and J lost 4 bases. This CDR3 reads CSASGGTGSLSGETQYF. CDR3 bases: TGCAGTGCTAGTGGGGGGACAGGGAGTTTATCCGGAGAGACCCAGTACTTC.

The genes are TRBV11-2 and TRBJ2-1; 8 bases match TRBD2. CDR3 length equals 14 residues. The V gene end was trimmed by 5 bases and the J gene end by 7 bases; junction bases not matched to a gene: 7. Germline loops: CDR1 SGHAT, CDR2 FQNNGV. CDR3 loop: CASSRSGNRNEQFF. The CDR3 DNA reads TGTGCCAGCAGCCGTAGCGGGAACCGGAATGAGCAGTTCTTC.

This CDR3 reads CASSLNADRNYGYTF. The CDR3 nucleotides read TGCGCCAGCAGCTTGAATGCCGACAGAAACTATGGCTACACCTTC. The gene calls are TRBV5-1 and TRBJ1-2, with a tentative D call TRBD1 (5 bases). The V and J ends lost 1 base and 2 bases respectively, with 12 bases between them. The CDR3 has 15 amino acids. Germline V gene lookup returns CDR1 SGHRS and CDR2 YFSETQ.

The V gene is TRBV7-8, the J gene TRBJ2-7; D is ambiguous. Trimming took off 5 bases at V and 4 bases at J, with 9 bases between the two ends. CDR1 and CDR2 (germline): SGHVS, FQNEAQ. CDR3 length: 12 residues. CDR3 sequence reads: CASSPMEYEQYF. The DNA for the CDR3 is TGTGCCAGCAGCCCTATGGAGTACGAGCAGTACTTC.

V and J are TRBV6-1 and TRBJ2-4, with TRBD1 matching 9 bases. Germline-derived CDR1 and CDR2 are MNHNS and SASEGT. The CDR3 is 14 residues long. The V gene end was trimmed by 7 bases and the J gene end by 6 bases; junction bases not matched to a gene: 7. Here the CDR3 DNA reads TGTGCCAGCACCAGGACAGGGGAGGGAAACATTCAGTACTTC. Translated: CASTRTGEGNIQYF.

V and J are TRBV5-1 and TRBJ2-5; 12 positions agree with TRBD2. CDR3 length: 15 amino acids. Unmatched junction bases numbered 5, after V lost 5 bases and J lost 3 bases. The germline V gene has CDR1 SGHRS and CDR2 YFSETQ. The CDR3 DNA reads as TGCGCCAGCAGTTCCCGACTAGCGGGAGAAGAGACCCAGTACTTC. As protein: CASSSRLAGEETQYF.

The chain recombines TRBV3-1 (or the pseudogene TRBV3-2) with TRBJ1-2, with D possibly TRBD1 on 6 matching bases. The CDR3 sequence is 15 residues long. V lost 4 bases and J 2 bases, leaving 14 bases between the germline ends. Per the germline V gene, CDR1 is LGHDT and CDR2 is YNNKEL (reference sequence). The CDR3 reads CASSLTTGTNYGYTF. In nucleotides, the CDR3 is TGTGCCAGCAGCCTAACGACAGGTACGAACTATGGCTACACCTTC.

V gene TRBV5-5 combines with J gene TRBJ2-7, with 10 positions matching TRBD1. The CDR3 is made up of 13 amino acids. The V and J ends lost 3 bases and 5 bases, in that order; junction bases with no gene match: 2. CDR1 and CDR2 from the germline V gene are SGHKS and YYEKEE (reference sequence). The CDR3 loop reads CASSSGQGNEQYF. The CDR3, as DNA: TGTGCCAGCAGCTCGGGACAGGGGAACGAGCAGTACTTC.

This clone has a handful of counts. The chain couples TRBV6-1 to TRBJ2-1; no reliable D call. The CDR3 spans 15 residues. V lost 2 bases, J lost 5 bases, and 13 bases lay in between. Germline V gives CDR1 MNHNS, CDR2 SASEGT. As DNA, the CDR3 is TGTGCCAGCAGTGAACGCCCGTTGAGCGACAATGAGCAGTTCTTC. Translated: CASSERPLSDNEQFF.

The chain couples TRBV27 to TRBJ1-6; 7 bases match TRBD1. The CDR3 contains 13 residues. Germline CDR1 and CDR2: MNHEY and SMNVEV (reference sequence). Trimming at V came to 7 bases and at J to 10 bases, leaving 7 bases not matched to a gene. DNA for the CDR3: TGTGCCAGCAACGAACAGGGGAGCTCACCCCTCCACTTT. It codes for CASNEQGSSPLHF.

V gene TRBV5-1 combines with J gene TRBJ1-3; the D gene is possibly TRBD1 (5 bases). Looked up from germline, CDR1 is SGHRS and CDR2 is YFSETQ. V lost 5 bases, J lost 0 bases, and 15 bases lay in between. CDR3 size: 16 residues. The CDR3 loop reads CASRVGTAGSGNTIYF. As DNA, the CDR3 is TGCGCCAGCAGAGTGGGGACTGCAGGCTCTGGAAACACCATATATTTT. The full variable domain, with the rest looked up from reference TRBV5-1 and TRBJ1-3, is KAGVTQTPRYLIKTRGQQVTLSCSPISGHRSVSWYQQTPGQGLQFLFEYFSETQRNKGNFPGRFSGRQFSNSRSEMNVSTLELGDSALYLCASRVGTAGSGNTIYFGEGSWLTVV.

This chain joins TRBV5-1 and TRBJ2-1, with D unclear. Trimming took 4 bases from V and 6 from J, leaving 17 bases between them. Per the germline V gene, CDR1 is SGHRS and CDR2 is YFSETQ. This CDR3 is built from 15 residues. Here the CDR3 reads CASSELTSNPNEQFF. In DNA form, the CDR3 reads TGCGCCAGCAGCGAGCTAACGTCCAATCCCAATGAGCAGTTCTTC.

This clone was observed a handful of times. The V and J genes are TRBV2 and TRBJ1-1, with 7 nucleotides matching TRBD1. V trimming: 4 bases; J trimming: 0 bases; junction bases outside the gene matches: 8. This CDR3 has 16 amino acids. From germline, CDR1 is SNHLY and CDR2 FYNNEI. The CDR3 region has the DNA TGTGCCAGCAGTGCAGGGGGTACACCAATGAACACTGAAGCTTTCTTT. It is translated as CASSAGGTPMNTEAFF. Drawing the rest from reference TRBV2 and TRBJ1-1, the complete variable domain is EPEVTQTPSHQVTQMGQEVILRCVPISNHLYFYWYRQILGQKVEFLVSFYNNEISEKSEIFDDQFSVERPDGSNFTLKIRSTKLEDSAMYFCASSAGGTPMNTEAFFGQGTRLTVV.

The chain couples TRBV28 to TRBJ2-7, with TRBD2 as a possible D gene (5 bases). V lost 6 bases and J lost 6, with 18 bases in between. Germline V gene sequence: CDR1 MDHEN, CDR2 SYDVKM. There are 14 residues in the CDR3. The CDR3 nucleotides read TGTGCCAGCAGCCGGGCGGGCCCCCGACTCGAGCAGTACTTC. Translating gives CASSRAGPRLEQYF.

This clone was picked up one time. V and J are TRBV18 and TRBJ1-1, with 9 bases aligning to TRBD1. Per the germline V gene, CDR1 is KGHSH and CDR2 is LQKENI. The V gene end was trimmed by 5 bases and the J gene end by 3 bases; junction bases not matched to a gene: 4. The CDR3 is 14 amino acids. This CDR3 is CASSDGQGHTEAFF. As DNA, the CDR3 is TGTGCCAGCTCAGATGGACAGGGGCACACTGAAGCTTTCTTT.